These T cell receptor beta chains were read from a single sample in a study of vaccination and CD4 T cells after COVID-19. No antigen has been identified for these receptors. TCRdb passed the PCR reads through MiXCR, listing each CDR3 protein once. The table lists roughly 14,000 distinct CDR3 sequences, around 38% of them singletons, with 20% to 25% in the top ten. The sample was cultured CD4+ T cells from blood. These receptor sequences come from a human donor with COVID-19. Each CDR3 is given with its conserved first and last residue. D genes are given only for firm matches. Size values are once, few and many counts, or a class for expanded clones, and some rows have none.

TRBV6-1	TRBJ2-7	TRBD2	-	CASRERGPYEQYF	TGTGCCAGCAGGGAGCGGGGCCCCTACGAGCAGTACTTC
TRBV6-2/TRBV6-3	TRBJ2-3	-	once	CASSLGRGPGDTQYF	TGTGCCAGCAGCCTCGGTCGGGGGCCCGGAGATACGCAGTATTTT
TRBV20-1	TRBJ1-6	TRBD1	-	CSARGDSDNSPLHF	TGCAGTGCTAGGGGGGACAGTGATAATTCACCCCTCCACTTT
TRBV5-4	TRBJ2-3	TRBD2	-	CASSFSGGVTDTQYF	TGTGCCAGCAGCTTTAGCGGGGGGGTTACAGATACGCAGTATTTT
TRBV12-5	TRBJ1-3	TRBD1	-	CASGSRTGGFGNTIYF	TGTGCTAGTGGTTCCCGGACAGGGGGTTTTGGAAACACCATATATTTT
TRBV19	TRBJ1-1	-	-	CASSIVGAMNTEAFF	TGTGCCAGTAGTATAGTGGGGGCCATGAACACTGAAGCTTTCTTT
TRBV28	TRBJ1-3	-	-	CASSLAAVDGNTIYF	TGTGCCAGCAGCTTAGCGGCGGTAGACGGAAACACCATATATTTT
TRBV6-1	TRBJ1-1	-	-	CASSEVRVREAFF	TGTGCCAGCAGTGAAGTGCGGGTTCGTGAAGCTTTCTTT
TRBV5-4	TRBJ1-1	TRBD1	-	CASSQQTGGAATEAFF	TGTGCCAGCAGCCAGCAGACAGGGGGCGCAGCCACTGAAGCTTTCTTT
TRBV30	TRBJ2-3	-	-	CAWSVPTQSGNTQYF	TGTGCCTGGAGTGTACCTACCCAGTCTGGGAACACGCAGTATTTT
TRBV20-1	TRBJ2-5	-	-	CSARSQLKETQYF	TGCAGTGCTAGGTCCCAGCTCAAAGAGACCCAGTACTTC
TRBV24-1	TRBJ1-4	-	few	CATSDSDSEKLFF	TGTGCCACCAGTGATTCTGACAGCGAAAAACTGTTTTTT
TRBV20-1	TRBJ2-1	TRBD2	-	CSARPAGGPKGSEQFF	TGCAGTGCTAGACCCGCGGGGGGGCCTAAGGGTAGTGAGCAGTTCTTC
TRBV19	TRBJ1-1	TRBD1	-	CASRNTGGGSEAFF	TGTGCCAGTAGGAATACAGGGGGCGGTTCTGAAGCTTTCTTT
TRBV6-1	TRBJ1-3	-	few	CASVGNTIYF	TGTGCCAGTGTAGGAAACACCATATATTTT
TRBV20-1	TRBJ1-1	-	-	CSARDPMEGAEAFF	TGCAGTGCTAGAGATCCAATGGAGGGCGCTGAAGCTTTCTTT
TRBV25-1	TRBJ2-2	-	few	CASSIPGAAGLVAGELFF	TGTGCCAGCAGTATTCCCGGGGCGGCGGGGTTAGTGGCCGGGGAGCTGTTTTTT
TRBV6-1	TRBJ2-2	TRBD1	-	CASTKKSGTGDTGELFF	TGTGCCAGCACCAAAAAAAGTGGGACAGGGGACACCGGGGAGCTGTTTTTT
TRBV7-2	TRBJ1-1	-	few	CASSWRIMNTEAFF	TGTGCCAGCAGCTGGAGGATTATGAACACTGAAGCTTTCTTT
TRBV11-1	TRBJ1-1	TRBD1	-	CASAGQPNTEAFF	TGTGCCAGCGCGGGACAGCCGAACACTGAAGCTTTCTTT
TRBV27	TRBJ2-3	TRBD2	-	CASSLASGGQTDTQYF	TGCGCCAGCAGTTTAGCTAGCGGGGGCCAAACAGATACGCAGTATTTT
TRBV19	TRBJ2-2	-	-	CASSIPGDTGELFF	TGTGCCAGTAGTATACCCGGTGACACCGGGGAGCTGTTTTTT
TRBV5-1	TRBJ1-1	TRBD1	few	CASSYTQGATEAFF	TGCGCCAGCAGCTACACACAGGGGGCCACTGAAGCTTTCTTT
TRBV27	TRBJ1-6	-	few	CASSFKGSSSYNSPLHF	TGTGCCAGCAGTTTTAAGGGCAGTAGCTCCTATAATTCACCCCTCCACTTT
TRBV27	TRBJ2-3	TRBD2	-	CASSLGTSRSTDTQYF	TGTGCCAGCAGTTTAGGGACTAGCAGAAGCACAGATACGCAGTATTTT
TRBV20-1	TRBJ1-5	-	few	CSARAGGNQPQHF	TGCAGTGCTAGAGCAGGGGGCAATCAGCCCCAGCATTTT
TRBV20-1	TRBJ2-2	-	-	CSARVGPGTNTGELFF	TGCAGTGCTAGAGTGGGACCGGGGACGAACACCGGGGAGCTGTTTTTT
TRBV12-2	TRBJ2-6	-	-	CASRLGGTTGSGANVLTF	TGTGCAAGTCGCTTAGGGGGGACGACAGGCTCTGGGGCCAACGTCCTGACTTTC
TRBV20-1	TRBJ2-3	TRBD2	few	CSAIKADSRTSGGTDTQYF	TGCAGTGCTATCAAAGCTGATTCTCGGACTAGCGGAGGCACAGATACGCAGTATTTT
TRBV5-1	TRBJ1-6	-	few	CASSGPPESSYNSPLHF	TGCGCCAGCAGCGGACCCCCAGAGAGCTCCTATAATTCACCCCTCCACTTT
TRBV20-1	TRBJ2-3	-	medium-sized	CSAATDTQYF	TGCAGTGCCGCGACAGATACGCAGTATTTT
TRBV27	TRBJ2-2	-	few	CASSPSWVNTGELFF	TGTGCCAGCAGCCCCAGTTGGGTAAACACCGGGGAGCTGTTTTTT
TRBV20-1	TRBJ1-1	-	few	CSARRNTEAFF	TGCAGTGCGCGGAGGAACACTGAAGCTTTCTTT
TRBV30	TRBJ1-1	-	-	CAWSPLVTEAFF	TGTGCCTGGAGTCCCTTGGTCACTGAAGCTTTCTTT
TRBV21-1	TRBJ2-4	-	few	CASSPKGQGIAKNIQYF	TGTGCCAGCAGCCCAAAAGGACAGGGGATCGCCAAAAACATTCAGTACTTC
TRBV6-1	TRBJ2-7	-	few	CASSGRGRVIEQYF	TGTGCCAGCAGTGGACGGGGCAGGGTAATCGAGCAGTACTTC
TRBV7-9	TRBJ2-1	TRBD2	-	CASSLAGGGLYNEQFF	TGTGCCAGCAGCTTAGCCGGGGGGGGGCTCTACAATGAGCAGTTCTTC
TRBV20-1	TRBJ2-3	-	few	CSARRDTQYF	TGCAGTGCTAGAAGAGATACGCAGTATTTT
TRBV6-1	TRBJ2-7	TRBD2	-	CASSHPIGGGNYEQYF	TGTGCCAGCAGCCACCCTATTGGCGGGGGAAACTACGAGCAGTACTTC
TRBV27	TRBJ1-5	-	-	CASRLEGQSNQPQHF	TGTGCCAGCCGGCTGGAAGGTCAGAGCAATCAGCCCCAGCATTTT
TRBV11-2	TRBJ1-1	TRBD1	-	CASSVGQGNTEAFF	TGTGCCAGCAGCGTGGGACAGGGGAACACTGAAGCTTTCTTT
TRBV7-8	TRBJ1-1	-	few	CASSLQGFGNTEAFF	TGTGCCAGCAGCTTACAGGGGTTTGGGAACACTGAAGCTTTCTTT
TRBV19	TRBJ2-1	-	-	CASSPGGRNNEQFF	TGTGCCAGTAGTCCGGGCGGGCGCAACAATGAGCAGTTCTTC
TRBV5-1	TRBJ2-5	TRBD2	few	CASSPRLAGGRVPETQYF	TGCGCCAGCAGTCCTCGACTAGCGGGGGGCCGAGTTCCAGAGACCCAGTACTTC
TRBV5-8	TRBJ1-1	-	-	CASSSDLLRTNTEAFF	TGTGCCAGCAGCTCCGACTTACTCCGGACGAACACTGAAGCTTTCTTT
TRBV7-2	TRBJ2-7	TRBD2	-	CASSSHLAGGNLRYEQYF	TGTGCCAGCAGCTCCCACCTAGCGGGGGGCAACCTCAGATACGAGCAGTACTTC
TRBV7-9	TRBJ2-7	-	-	CASSLSLVGAGVYEQYF	TGTGCCAGCAGCTTATCTTTAGTTGGGGCAGGGGTATACGAGCAGTACTTC
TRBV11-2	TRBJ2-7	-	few	CASSLPLWEQYF	TGTGCCAGCAGCCTACCTTTATGGGAGCAGTACTTC
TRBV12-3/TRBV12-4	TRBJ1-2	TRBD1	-	CASSIGQGRGYTF	TGTGCCAGCAGTATAGGACAGGGGAGAGGCTACACCTTC
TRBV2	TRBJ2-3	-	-	CASRATTSTDTQYF	TGTGCCAGCAGGGCGACTACTAGCACAGATACGCAGTATTTT
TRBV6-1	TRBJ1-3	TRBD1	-	CASSPYRGFTGNTIYF	TGTGCCAGCAGTCCGTACAGGGGCTTTACTGGAAACACCATATATTTT
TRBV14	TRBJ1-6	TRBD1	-	CASSRRQGAGNSPLHF	TGTGCCAGCAGCCGAAGACAGGGGGCGGGAAATTCACCCCTCCACTTT
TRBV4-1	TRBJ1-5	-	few	CASSQDLQGRNQPQHF	TGCGCCAGCAGCCAAGATCTACAGGGAAGGAATCAGCCCCAGCATTTT
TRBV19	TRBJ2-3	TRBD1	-	CASGPGTGRTDTQYF	TGTGCCAGTGGACCCGGGACAGGGCGGACAGATACGCAGTATTTT
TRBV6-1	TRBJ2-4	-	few	CASSENSNTPGSQYF	TGTGCCAGCAGTGAAAACAGTAACACACCCGGGAGTCAGTACTTC
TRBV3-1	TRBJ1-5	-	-	CASSSGSSNQPQHF	TGTGCCAGCAGCTCGGGGTCTAGCAATCAGCCCCAGCATTTT
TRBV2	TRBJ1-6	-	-	CASSPRQNSPLHF	TGTGCCAGCAGTCCCCGACAGAATTCACCCCTCCACTTT